This T cell receptor (beta chain) appears in the sequencing data of a study of blood T cell repertoires in COVID-19. Background on the study: Material from acute and convalescent COVID-19 was sourced from the United States, Italy and Spain. Sample material is recorded as cDNA or gDNA derived from T cells, B-cell-depleted T cells, or PBMCs.

The CDR3 length is 15 residues. The trim removed 1 base at V and 4 bases at J, leaving 4 bases unmatched. Germline V gives CDR1 SGHVS, CDR2 FQNEAQ. In the original workflow: Estimated nucleated cell counts came from reference gene primer amplification. Assay used: immunoSEQ multiplex PCR; TCRdb lists only in-frame clones, some missing. D and trimming were read from the DNA, whereas the V and J calls and clone size are those reported in that table. This sample has 130,000 to 150,000 clones, with around 82% found just once. This sequence originates from a man aged 60-69 years with active or convalescent COVID-19. The gene calls are TRBV7-8 and TRBJ2-5; TRBD1 matches at 9 bases. The sequenced sample consisted of peripheral blood. The CDR3 region is CASSLGDRVGETQYF. CDR3 coding DNA: TGTGCCAGCAGCTTAGGGGACAGGGTTGGAGAGACCCAGTACTTC.